This TCR beta chain was documented in a study of shared clonotypes between healthy human individuals. The wider study: The cohort comprised a couple of women and a few men. Their ages spanned 18 to 49 years. Three plates were used per donor for CD4 naive, three for CD4 memory, two for CD8 naive and one for CD8 memory. Study observations and caveats: The study's rarefaction showed incomplete sorted-subset sequencing despite large depth. Larger richness was generally estimated for naive than memory subsets.

V shed 6 bases and J shed 3 bases, with 12 bases lying between them. This CDR3 has 13 amino acids. In germline, CDR1 is SQVTM, CDR2 ANQGSEA. Selected positively for CCR7 and CD45RO-negative, naive CD8 cells excluded terminally differentiated effector memory CD45RA+ cells. Produced via immunoSEQ multiplex PCR; TCRdb's table is partial and in-frame only. The sample includes roughly 890,000 clones, nearly 95% of them seen just once. As regards this clone: What it binds is unknown.

The material sequenced was naive CD8+ T cells sorted from blood. This TCR was sampled from a man aged 25 to 40 in good health. The V call is TRBV29-1, the J call TRBJ2-1; tentatively, D is TRBD2 (5 bases). The CDR3 DNA reads TGCAGCGTGAGGACCCGGGACTACAATGAGCAGTTCTTC. It is translated as CSVRTRDYNEQFF.